This TCR beta chain was identified during a study of control samples from healthy donors and cancer patients. This CDR3 is built from 15 residues. The V and J ends lost 4 bases and 6 bases, in that order; junction bases with no gene match: 8. Germline CDR1 is MNHEY and CDR2 is SVGAGI. Profiling relied on immunoSEQ multiplex PCR, and the TCRdb table lists in-frame clones only, not all of them. The sample contains about 44,000 clones, more than 75% of which appear only once. Sequences were obtained from PBMCs. The V gene is TRBV6-5, the J gene TRBJ2-1; 8 bases agree with TRBD2. The receptor was isolated from a woman between 55 and 75 years old with lung cancer. The CDR3 region has the DNA TGTGCCAGCAGTTCCAAAGCGGGAGTGATCAATGAGCAGTTCTTC. Translating gives CASSSKAGVINEQFF.